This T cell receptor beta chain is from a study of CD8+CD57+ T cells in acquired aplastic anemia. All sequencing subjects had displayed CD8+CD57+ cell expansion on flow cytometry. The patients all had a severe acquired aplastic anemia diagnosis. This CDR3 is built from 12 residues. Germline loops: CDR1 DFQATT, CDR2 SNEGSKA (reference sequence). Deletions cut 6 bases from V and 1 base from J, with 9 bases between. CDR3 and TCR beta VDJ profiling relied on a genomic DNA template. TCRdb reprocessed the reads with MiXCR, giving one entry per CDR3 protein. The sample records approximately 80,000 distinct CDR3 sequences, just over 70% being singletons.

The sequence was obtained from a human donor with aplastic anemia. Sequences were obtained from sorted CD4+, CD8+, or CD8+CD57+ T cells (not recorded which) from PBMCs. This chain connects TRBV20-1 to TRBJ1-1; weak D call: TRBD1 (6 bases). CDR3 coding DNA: TGCAGTGCGGGAGGGGGGAACACTGAAGCTTTCTTT. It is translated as CSAGGGNTEAFF.